The clone carrying this TCR beta chain was recorded at least ten times. What it binds is not known. These data belong to a study of blood T cells in healthy people across ages. Points from the study as a whole: Strong correlation existed between TCR beta diversity and naive T cell percentage. Changes seen in expanded clonotypes were possibly confounded by donor CMV status left unknown.

A second PCR of 7 to 11 cycles used a sample-barcoded 5' primer and a J-beta primer mix. MiXCR, run by TCRdb on the 5' RACE reads, gives a single entry per CDR3 protein. The data show more than 700,000 distinct CDR3 sequences, more than 35% seen once. Aged about 6 to 90, donors were systemically healthy Caucasians from Russia. Each sample used at least 6 million PBMCs. Trimming removed 10 bases from V and 2 bases from J, with 16 bases in between. Germline V lookup: CDR1 ENHRY, CDR2 SYGVKD. There are 14 residues in the CDR3. The chain carries TRBV10-3 and TRBJ2-3; possibly TRBD1 for D (5 bases). Specimen: blood. The clonotype comes from an elderly man in good health. The CDR3, as DNA: TGTGCCAGCCAGGGCACTAAAAACACAGATACGCAGTATTTT. Encoded protein: CASQGTKNTDTQYF.